The 10 T cell receptor beta chains listed next were all sequenced from one sample in a study of CD8 T cells in ankylosing spondylitis (dated by TCRdb to 2015 to 2018). Libraries were constructed by 5' RACE. Sequencer: Illumina HiSeq 2500. The public reads were reprocessed in TCRdb via fastp at Q25 and MiXCR, keeping in-frame beta chains. Every entry covers one CDR3 protein and lists the most common genes and DNA from its rows. Present in this sample are fewer than 250,000 distinct CDR3 sequences, 10% of which were seen just once. Of the sample, roughly 23% is held by the ten largest clones. Sequences were obtained from blood, either unsorted or a sorted T cell fraction (not recorded which). All receptors come from a male donor with ankylosing spondylitis or in good health (not recorded which).

This clonotype has ten or more counts. The rearrangement uses TRBV12-3 or TRBV12-4 and TRBJ1-1; maybe TRBD1 (5 bases). Trimming left V 3 bases short and J 0 bases short, with 11 bases between. The CDR3 has 15 residues. Here the CDR3 reads CASSLGEGMNTEAFF. DNA of the CDR3: TGTGCCAGCAGTTTGGGGGAAGGTATGAACACTGAAGCTTTCTTT.

Of note for this clonotype: A much larger clone lies a single base off, so this may be a read error. The chain combines TRBV5-4 with TRBJ2-2, with a weak D call TRBD1 (6 bases). Germline V lookup: CDR1 SGHNT, CDR2 YYREEE (reference sequence). The CDR3 spans 19 residues. Trimming took off 0 bases at V and 9 bases at J, with 27 bases between the two ends. The CDR3 coding sequence is TGTGCCAGCAGCTTGGCTATACGGACAGTTATTGGTTCCGCCAGGGAGCTGTTTTTT. Amino acid sequence: CASSLAIRTVIGSARELFF.

This clonotype showed up just a few times. The genes are TRBV5-1 and TRBJ2-1; TRBD1 matches 9 bases. The V and J ends lost 4 bases and 7 bases, in that order; junction bases with no gene match: 18. Germline CDR1 SGHRS, CDR2 YFSETQ. This CDR3 is built from 18 residues. CDR3 in amino acids: CASSQDRGPGLYGNEQFF. CDR3 nucleotide sequence: TGCGCCAGCAGCCAGGACAGGGGCCCAGGTTTATATGGTAATGAGCAGTTCTTC.

This clonotype was observed many times. V usage is TRBV7-2 and J usage is TRBJ2-3; 9 bases line up with TRBD1. The CDR3 runs to 14 residues. Germline CDR1 SGHTA, CDR2 FQGNSA. V dropped 6 bases and J dropped 2; count of bases not matched to a gene: 3. CDR3 region: CASSGQGLTDTQYF. CDR3 DNA: TGTGCCAGCAGTGGACAGGGGCTCACAGATACGCAGTATTTT.

This clonotype was counted many times. V usage is TRBV12-3 or TRBV12-4 and J usage is TRBJ1-5; TRBD1 agrees at 7 bases. The junction had 8 bases not matched to a gene; V was cut back by 6 bases and J by 6 bases. The CDR3 has 14 residues. In nucleotides, the CDR3 is TGTGCCAGCAGCCACACAGGGGTTAGTCAGCCCCAGCATTTT. Amino acid sequence: CASSHTGVSQPQHF.

Remarks on this clonotype: This may arise from a read error, as a much more abundant clone is one base away. The chain carries TRBV12-3 or TRBV12-4 and TRBJ2-1; no reliable D call. This CDR3 comprises 13 residues. The CDR3 region is CASTLHGFGEQFF. The CDR3 nucleotides are TGTGCCAGCACTTTACACGGGTTCGGCGAGCAGTTCTTC.

This clonotype was seen a few times. This rearrangement joins TRBV11-3 to TRBJ1-3; D is ambiguous. The V and J ends lost 6 bases and 3 bases respectively, with 18 bases between them. The germline V gene has CDR1 SGHNT and CDR2 YENEEA. This CDR3 is 16 amino acids long. The DNA for the CDR3 is TGTGCCAGCAGTTCCGGCGGCGCCGAGAATGGAAACACCATATATTTT. The encoded protein is CASSSGGAENGNTIYF.

In its sample, this clonotype was seen many times. The V call is TRBV5-6, the J call TRBJ2-1; D may be TRBD1 (6 bases). With 4 bases removed from V and 5 bases from J, the gap between germline ends came to 16 bases. The CDR3 has 15 amino acids. Per the germline V gene, CDR1 is SGHDT and CDR2 is YYEEEE. The CDR3 nucleotides read TGTGCCAGCAGCCGAATACAGGACAGTAACAATGAGCAGTTCTTC. This encodes CASSRIQDSNNEQFF.

This clonotype has a count of ten or more. The chain links TRBV7-9 to TRBJ2-2, with D perhaps matching TRBD1 (6 bases). This CDR3 has 14 residues. Germline V gives CDR1 SEHNR, CDR2 FQNEAQ (reference sequence). V lost 5 bases to trimming and J lost 7 bases, with 14 bases between them. CDR3 bases: TGTGCCAGCAGCCTAATACAGGGTTACGGGGAGCTGTTTTTT. This translates into CASSLIQGYGELFF.

This clonotype was detected only a few times. This chain uses TRBV5-6 with TRBJ2-1, with 9 nucleotides matching TRBD1. Per the germline V gene, CDR1 is SGHDT and CDR2 is YYEEEE. The ends lost 4 bases at V and 8 bases at J; junction bases unmatched: 4. The CDR3 runs to 13 residues. As DNA, the CDR3 is TGTGCCAGCAGCACGGGACAGGGACATGAGCAGTTCTTC. Translating it yields CASSTGQGHEQFF.